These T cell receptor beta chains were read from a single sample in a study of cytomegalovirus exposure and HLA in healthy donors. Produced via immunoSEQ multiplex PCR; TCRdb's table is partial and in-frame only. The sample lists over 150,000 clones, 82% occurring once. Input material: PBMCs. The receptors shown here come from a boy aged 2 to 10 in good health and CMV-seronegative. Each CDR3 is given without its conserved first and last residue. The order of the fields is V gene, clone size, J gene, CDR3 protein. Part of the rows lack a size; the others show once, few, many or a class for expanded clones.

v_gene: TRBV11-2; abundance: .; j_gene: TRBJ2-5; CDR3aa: ASSLVAGGPETQY
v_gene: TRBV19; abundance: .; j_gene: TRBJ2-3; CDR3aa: ASSISAESTDTQY
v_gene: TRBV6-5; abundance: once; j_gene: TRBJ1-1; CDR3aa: ASSYWRGASAEAF
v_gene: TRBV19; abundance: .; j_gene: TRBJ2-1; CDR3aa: ASSDWAEQF
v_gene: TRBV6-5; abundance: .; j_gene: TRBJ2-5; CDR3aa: ASSLGARASKTQY
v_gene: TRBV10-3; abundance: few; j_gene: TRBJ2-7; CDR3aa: AIRRWLAGESHEQY
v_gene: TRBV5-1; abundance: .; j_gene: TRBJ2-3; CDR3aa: ASSSGGHTDTQY
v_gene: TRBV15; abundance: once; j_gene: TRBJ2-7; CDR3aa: ATSGDRSYEQY
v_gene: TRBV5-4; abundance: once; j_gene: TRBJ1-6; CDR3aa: ASSLRTGRNSPLH
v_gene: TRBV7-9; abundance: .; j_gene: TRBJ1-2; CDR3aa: ASSPRAGDSVNYGYT
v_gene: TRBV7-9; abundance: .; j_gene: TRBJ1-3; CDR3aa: ASSYFVSGNTIY
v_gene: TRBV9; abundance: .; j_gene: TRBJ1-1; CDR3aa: ASTLGQGNTEAF
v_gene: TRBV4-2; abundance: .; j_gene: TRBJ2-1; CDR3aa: ASSQATAGGYNEQF
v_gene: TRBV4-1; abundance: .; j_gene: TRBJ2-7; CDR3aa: ASSQENLRGSEQY
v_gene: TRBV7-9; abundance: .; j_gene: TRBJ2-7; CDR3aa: ASSLQGLVLLYEQY
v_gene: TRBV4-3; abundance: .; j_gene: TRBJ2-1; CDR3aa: ASSQDGLAVSYNEQF
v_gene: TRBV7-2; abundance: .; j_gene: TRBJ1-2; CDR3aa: ASRLSGAHGYT
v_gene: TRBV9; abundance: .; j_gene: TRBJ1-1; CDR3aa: ASSVTDSTEAF
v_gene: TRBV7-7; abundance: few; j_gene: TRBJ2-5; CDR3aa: ASNHGVSDQETQY
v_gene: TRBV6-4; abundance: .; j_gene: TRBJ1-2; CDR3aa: ASSRHPYGYT
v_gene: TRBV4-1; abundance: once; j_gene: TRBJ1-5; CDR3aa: ASSQTTGGRDQPQH
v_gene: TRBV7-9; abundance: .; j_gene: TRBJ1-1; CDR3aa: ASRPGTAENTEAF
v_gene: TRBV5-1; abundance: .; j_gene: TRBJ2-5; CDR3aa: ASSLSHRQETQY
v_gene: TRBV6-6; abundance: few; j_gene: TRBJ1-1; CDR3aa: ASSSTTGFTEAF
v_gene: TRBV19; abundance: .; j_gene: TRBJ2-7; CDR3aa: ASSRDRVYEQY
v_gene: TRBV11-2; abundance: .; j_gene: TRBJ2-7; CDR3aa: ASREIFGEQY
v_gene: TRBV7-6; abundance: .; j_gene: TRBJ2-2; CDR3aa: ASSLTGGTNTGELF
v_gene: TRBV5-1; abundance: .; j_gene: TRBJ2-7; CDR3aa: ASSLQLAGPSYEQY
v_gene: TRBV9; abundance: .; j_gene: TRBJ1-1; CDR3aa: ASSVAGTANTEAF
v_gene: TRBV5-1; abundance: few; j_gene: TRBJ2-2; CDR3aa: ASSRRVSGGADTGELF
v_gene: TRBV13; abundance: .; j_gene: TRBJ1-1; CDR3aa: ASSSRRDFADTEAF
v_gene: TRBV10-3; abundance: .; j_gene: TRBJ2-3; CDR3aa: AITGGGAETDTQY
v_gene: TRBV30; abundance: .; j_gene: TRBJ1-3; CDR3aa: AWMAESGNTIY
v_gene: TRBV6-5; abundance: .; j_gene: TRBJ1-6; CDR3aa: ASSAWDISPLH
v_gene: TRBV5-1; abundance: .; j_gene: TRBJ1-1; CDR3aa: ASSPQPRGTNTEAF
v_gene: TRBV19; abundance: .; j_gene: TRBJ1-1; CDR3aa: ASFTVPGQGTAEAF
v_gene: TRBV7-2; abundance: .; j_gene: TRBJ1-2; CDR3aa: ASSLVGQGHGYT
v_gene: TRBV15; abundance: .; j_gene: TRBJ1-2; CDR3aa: ATSRVGGANYGYT
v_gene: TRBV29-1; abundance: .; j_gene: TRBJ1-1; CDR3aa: SGSGQTNTEAF
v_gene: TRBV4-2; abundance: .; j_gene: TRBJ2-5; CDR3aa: ASSQEAEPEETQY
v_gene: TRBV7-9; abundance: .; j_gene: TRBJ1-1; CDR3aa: ASSLSGGEAF
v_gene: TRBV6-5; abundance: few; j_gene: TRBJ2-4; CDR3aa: ASSYSLAGARNIQY